This T cell receptor beta chain was sequenced in a study of control samples from healthy donors and cancer patients. The method was immunoSEQ multiplex PCR; TCRdb's version includes in-frame clones alone and lacks a portion of them. The table shows 30,000 to 40,000 clones, with 86% occurring only once. Between the trimmed V and J ends, which lost 3 bases and 2 bases, there was a span of 11 bases. The CDR3 is 15 amino acids. Germline CDR1 and CDR2: SGHAT and FQNNGV. The chain links TRBV11-2 to TRBJ1-3; a possible D gene is TRBD1 (5 bases). Source material: PBMCs. The TCR comes from a woman between 35 and 50 years old with lung cancer. DNA for the CDR3: TGTGCCAGCAGCTTCACCGGGACTGCTGGAAACACCATATATTTT. It yields the protein CASSFTGTAGNTIYF.